The next 28 T cell receptor beta chains were all read from a single sample in a study of T-cell memory formation after mild COVID-19. TCRdb fed the 5' RACE reads into MiXCR, producing one record per CDR3 protein. This table has 85,000 to 130,000 distinct CDR3 sequences, over 15% appearing once. Sequences were obtained from PBMCs or a T cell subset sorted from them (not recorded which). These receptors were obtained from an adult woman who had mild COVID-19 (a few samples of this study predate the infection). Cell type and time point are not known.

This clonotype appeared a few times. V is TRBV9 and J is TRBJ2-1; 8 bases agree with TRBD2. CDR3 length: 15 residues. V gave up 0 bases and J gave up 3 bases; unmatched junction bases: 2. CDR1 SGDLS and CDR2 YYNGEE come from the germline V gene. CDR3 amino acids: CASSVASGLYNEQFF. CDR3 sequence (DNA): TGTGCCAGCAGCGTAGCTAGCGGGCTCTACAATGAGCAGTTCTTC.

This clonotype appeared many times. The chain links TRBV5-1 to TRBJ2-3, with a weak D call TRBD1 (6 bases). The V and J ends lost 0 bases and 3 bases respectively, with 11 bases between them. Germline-derived CDR1 and CDR2 are SGHRS and YFSETQ. The CDR3 covers 15 residues. The CDR3 loop is CASSLDRVSTDTQYF. The CDR3 DNA is TGCGCCAGCAGCTTGGACAGGGTTTCGACAGATACGCAGTATTTT.

This clonotype has more than one count but fewer than ten. The rearrangement links TRBV5-1 to TRBJ2-5; D remains ambiguous. The ends were cut back, 0 bases at V and 1 base at J, with 7 bases in the middle. CDR1 is SGHRS and CDR2 is YFSETQ in the germline V gene. This CDR3 is 14 amino acids long. DNA of the CDR3: TGCGCCAGCAGCTTGGGGCAGATCCAAGAGACCCAGTACTTC. It is translated as CASSLGQIQETQYF.

The sample holds a few counts of this clonotype. This chain joins TRBV6-1 and TRBJ1-1, with 8 bases matching TRBD1. Germline V gene lookup returns CDR1 MNHNS and CDR2 SASEGT. J lost 5 bases, V lost 10 bases, and 9 bases had no gene match. The CDR3 extends over 13 amino acids. The CDR3 region is CAISLQGVTEAFF. In DNA, the CDR3 is TGTGCCATTTCTCTACAGGGGGTAACTGAAGCTTTCTTT.

This clonotype was seen more than once but under ten times. J is TRBJ2-2 and V is TRBV6-5, with a tentative D call TRBD2 (5 bases). The V gene lost 6 bases and the J gene lost 3 bases, with 5 bases spanning the gap. CDR1 MNHEY and CDR2 SVGAGI come from the germline V gene. CDR3 length equals 12 residues. CDR3 sequence: CASRDYTGELFF. The CDR3 DNA reads as TGTGCCAGCAGGGACTACACCGGGGAGCTGTTTTTT.

The V call is TRBV11-2, the J call TRBJ2-5; 8 bases line up with TRBD2. Germline V gene data show CDR1 as SGHAT and CDR2 as FQNNGV. CDR3 length: 16 residues. J lost 2 bases, V lost 0 bases, and 5 bases had no gene match. CDR3 sequence (DNA): TGTGCCAGCAGCTTAGAGGTAGCGGGGCTTCAAGAGACCCAGTACTTC. This sequence encodes CASSLEVAGLQETQYF.

This clonotype was counted a few times. J is TRBJ2-7 and V is TRBV2; 10 bases map to TRBD2. Unmatched junction bases numbered 4, after V lost 6 bases and J lost 5 bases. The CDR3 sequence is 13 residues long. The germline V gene encodes CDR1 SNHLY and CDR2 FYNNEI. CDR3 residues: CASRLAGGDEQYF. Written as DNA, the CDR3 is TGTGCCAGCAGGTTAGCGGGAGGCGACGAGCAGTACTTC.

This clonotype appeared a few times. CDR3 loop: CASSVGLAVYEQYF. Here the CDR3 DNA reads TGTGCCAGCAGCGTAGGACTAGCGGTCTACGAGCAGTACTTC. This sequence joins TRBV9 and TRBJ2-7, with TRBD2 identical over 9 bases. V lost 0 bases to trimming and J lost 3 bases; unmatched junction nucleotides: 1. CDR3 length equals 14 residues. Germline V CDR1 and CDR2: SGDLS, YYNGEE.

V gene TRBV6-6 combines with J gene TRBJ1-5; D remains unclear. The germline V gene encodes CDR1 MNHNY and CDR2 SVGAGI (reference sequence). V was pared by 7 bases and J by 2 bases, with 6 bases between. The CDR3 is 12 residues long. This CDR3 reads CASTQGNQPQHF. DNA of the CDR3: TGTGCCAGCACGCAGGGCAATCAGCCCCAGCATTTT.

A few counts support this clonotype. The junction and the germline gene differ at one end; a read error may be behind it. The chain recombines TRBV24-1 with TRBJ2-1, with D perhaps TRBD1 or TRBD2 (5 bases each). The CDR3 sequence is 11 residues long. CDR1 is KGHDR, CDR2 SFDVKD, per germline. The CDR3 loop is CATMQGPRVLF. CDR3 sequence (DNA): TGTGCCACCATGCAGGGACCACGGGTACTCTTC.

The chain has TRBV25-1 and TRBJ2-7, with TRBD2 identical over 9 bases. Germline loops: CDR1 MGHDK, CDR2 SYGVNS. The trim removed 3 bases at V and 4 bases at J, leaving 4 bases unmatched. The CDR3 totals 14 residues. This CDR3 is CASSDGGRGYEQYF. In nucleotides, the CDR3 is TGTGCCAGCAGTGATGGCGGGAGGGGGTACGAGCAGTACTTC.

V usage is TRBV9 and J usage is TRBJ2-1; TRBD2 matches 9 bases. The CDR3 is 16 residues long. Germline trimming cut 1 base from V and 10 bases from J; bases unmatched to any gene: 12. Per the germline V gene, CDR1 is SGDLS and CDR2 is YYNGEE. CDR3 in DNA: TGTGCCAGCAGCGTAAGTAGCGGGGGTCCCGGGATGGAGCAGTTCTTC. Amino acids: CASSVSSGGPGMEQFF.

The rearrangement uses TRBV6-5 and TRBJ2-7; D is perhaps TRBD1 (6 bases). V was shortened by 8 bases and J by 1 base, with 9 bases between the two germline ends. Germline CDR1 and CDR2: MNHEY and SVGAGI. CDR3 size: 12 residues. The CDR3 nucleotides are TGTGCCAGCCAGGGGCCATCCTACGAGCAGTACTTC. This encodes CASQGPSYEQYF.

The V gene is TRBV20-1, the J gene TRBJ2-7, with 7 bases identical to TRBD2. J was trimmed by 3 bases and V by 0 bases; bases with no gene match: 8. The CDR3 runs to 15 residues. The germline V gene encodes CDR1 DFQATT and CDR2 SNEGSKA (reference sequence). CDR3 sequence reads: CSARDDREVLYEQYF. The CDR3 DNA reads as TGCAGTGCTAGAGATGATCGGGAGGTTCTCTACGAGCAGTACTTC.

This clonotype came up a few times. The J gene is TRBJ2-5, the V gene TRBV4-1, with D possibly matching TRBD2 (6 bases). The CDR3 is made up of 17 amino acids. The germline V and J ends were trimmed by 0 bases and 2 bases, with 16 bases remaining between them. Per germline, CDR1 MGHRA and CDR2 YSYEKL. DNA of the CDR3: TGCGCCAGCAGCCAAGATAATCTCGGGGGAGGACAAGAGACCCAGTACTTC. Encoded protein: CASSQDNLGGGQETQYF.

The CDR3 loop reads CASSTGQGTSPLHF. DNA of the CDR3: TGTGCCAGCAGCACGGGACAGGGGACTTCACCCCTCCACTTT. The V gene is TRBV7-3, the J gene TRBJ1-6; 10 bases are shared with TRBD1. Germline V gene data show CDR1 as SGHTA and CDR2 as FQGTGA. CDR3 length equals 14 residues. J gave up 9 bases and V 5 bases, and 4 bases lay outside the gene matches.

This clonotype occurred many times. The V call is TRBV20-1, the J call TRBJ2-7, with 8 bases aligning to TRBD2. Germline V CDR1 and CDR2: DFQATT, SNEGSKA (reference sequence). V dropped 0 bases and J dropped 5; count of bases not matched to a gene: 6. This CDR3 spans 14 amino acids. CDR3: CSARDGREGNEQYF. CDR3 DNA sequence: TGCAGTGCTAGAGATGGTCGGGAGGGCAACGAGCAGTACTTC.

The V gene is TRBV5-6, the J gene TRBJ1-1; D is undetermined. The germline V and J ends were trimmed by 4 bases and 9 bases, with 19 bases remaining between them. Looked up from germline, CDR1 is SGHDT and CDR2 is YYEEEE. This CDR3 spans 14 amino acids. CDR3 DNA: TGTGCCAGCAGCCCGGTCGTGTCAGGCGGACAAGCTTTCTTT. Translation: CASSPVVSGGQAFF.

The chain recombines TRBV6-1 with TRBJ2-5; 9 positions agree with TRBD2. This CDR3 comprises 15 residues. CDR1 and CDR2 from the germline V gene are MNHNS and SASEGT. J gave up 2 bases and V 4 bases, and 5 bases lay outside the gene matches. CDR3 nucleotide sequence: TGTGCCAGCAGTGCCCTGGCGGGGGGGCAAGAGACCCAGTACTTC. This gives the protein CASSALAGGQETQYF.

A few counts support this clonotype. The CDR3 DNA sequence: TGTGCCAGCAGATACCGACAGAACACTGAAGCTTTCTTT. Translating it yields CASRYRQNTEAFF. This rearrangement joins TRBV7-9 to TRBJ1-1; no firm D call. V lost 6 bases and J 1 base, leaving 9 bases between the germline ends. This CDR3 is 13 amino acids long. Per the germline V gene, CDR1 is SEHNR and CDR2 is FQNEAQ (reference sequence).

This rearrangement joins TRBV29-1 to TRBJ1-2; D possibly corresponds to TRBD1 (6 bases). The CDR3 runs to 15 residues. Germline CDR1 and CDR2: SQVTM and ANQGSEA. Trimming removed 6 bases at V and 6 bases at J, with 23 bases between. The DNA for the CDR3 is TGCAGCGTCTTGAAATTCGGAGGACAGTCTGATGGCTACACCTTC. Its protein is CSVLKFGGQSDGYTF.

In this sample, this clonotype turned up a few times. This chain uses TRBV7-9 with TRBJ1-1; tentatively, D is TRBD1 (5 bases). The germline V gene has CDR1 SEHNR and CDR2 FQNEAQ (reference sequence). Trimming removed 4 bases at V and 5 bases at J, with 14 bases between. This CDR3 spans 14 amino acids. CDR3 amino acids: CASSSPTGVTEAFF. In DNA, the CDR3 is TGTGCCAGCAGCTCACCGACGGGGGTGACTGAAGCTTTCTTT.

The J gene is TRBJ2-7, the V gene TRBV4-1; D call uncertain. Germline V gene sequence: CDR1 MGHRA, CDR2 YSYEKL. The length of the CDR3 is 13 residues. V was cut by 3 bases and J by 3 bases, with 9 bases left in between. CDR3 loop: CASSQGNFYEQYF. DNA for the CDR3: TGCGCCAGCAGCCAGGGGAACTTCTACGAGCAGTACTTC.

This clonotype was counted many times. The chain carries TRBV6-5 and TRBJ2-7; 8 positions agree with TRBD2. Germline lookup yields CDR1 MNHEY and CDR2 SVGAGI. The V gene end was trimmed by 1 base and the J gene end by 5 bases; junction bases not matched to a gene: 13. The CDR3 has 17 residues. The CDR3 spells CASSYWSASGSFHEQYF. CDR3 coding DNA: TGTGCCAGCAGTTACTGGTCGGCCAGCGGGAGTTTCCACGAGCAGTACTTC.

This clonotype has just a few counts. The chain links TRBV27 to TRBJ1-2; D remains unclear. The germline V gene encodes CDR1 MNHEY and CDR2 SMNVEV (reference sequence). Trimming shortened V by 3 bases and J by 2 bases, and 10 bases separated the two germline ends. The CDR3 spans 14 residues. The CDR3 sequence is CASSFSNPNYGYTF. CDR3 DNA: TGTGCCAGCAGTTTCTCCAACCCGAACTATGGCTACACCTTC.

The chain couples TRBV7-3 to TRBJ2-3, with D perhaps being TRBD1 or TRBD2 (5 bases each). Deletions cut 5 bases from V and 0 bases from J, with 12 bases between. The germline V gene has CDR1 SGHTA and CDR2 FQGTGA. There are 15 residues in the CDR3. CDR3 residues: CASSRWGISTDTQYF. The CDR3 DNA reads TGTGCCAGCAGCCGTTGGGGGATTAGCACAGATACGCAGTATTTT.

This clonotype turned up a few times. V is TRBV15 and J is TRBJ2-5; TRBD1 agrees at 7 bases. The CDR3 loop spans 15 amino acids. The V gene's germline CDR1 is LNHNV and CDR2 YYDKDF (reference sequence). V shed 1 base and J 2 bases; nucleotides not matched to a gene: 4. The CDR3 here is CATSRVGTAQETQYF. In DNA form, the CDR3 reads TGTGCCACCAGCAGAGTTGGGACAGCTCAAGAGACCCAGTACTTC.

This sequence joins TRBV20-1 and TRBJ1-1; 7 nucleotides match TRBD1. The CDR3 extends over 16 amino acids. The trim removed 5 bases at V and 0 bases at J, leaving 12 bases unmatched. Germline V lookup: CDR1 DFQATT, CDR2 SNEGSKA (reference sequence). The CDR3 is CSAVNRGRDMNTEAFF. In DNA, the CDR3 is TGCAGTGCTGTTAACAGGGGTCGGGATATGAACACTGAAGCTTTCTTT.